Listed below are T cell receptor beta chains from one sample, sequenced in a study of graft-versus-host responses after intestinal transplantation. Repertoires were generated with immunoSEQ multiplex PCR, while TCRdb's copy carries only in-frame clones and drops some. The table records 85,000 to 100,000 clones, roughly 83% of them present only once. The specimen comprised PBMCs, sampled 255 days after intestinal transplant. These receptors all come from a human patient who received an intestinal transplant, so some T cells may come from the graft donor. The conserved cysteine and the conserved F or W are not part of the CDR3 here. The D gene is left open where the match is weak.

D gene: TRBD1
J gene: TRBJ1-1
V gene: TRBV5-1
CDR3 protein: ASRQGDLNTEAF

D gene: NA
J gene: TRBJ1-1
V gene: TRBV27
CDR3 protein: ASSFLGTGLNTEAF

D gene: NA
J gene: TRBJ1-1
V gene: TRBV6-5
CDR3 protein: ATTWESNTEAF

D gene: TRBD1
J gene: TRBJ1-2
V gene: TRBV30
CDR3 protein: AWGNLGQNYGYT

D gene: TRBD1
J gene: TRBJ1-1
V gene: TRBV18
CDR3 protein: ASSQGQGAATEAF

D gene: NA
J gene: TRBJ2-5
V gene: TRBV15
CDR3 protein: ATSRGDTQETQY

D gene: TRBD1
J gene: TRBJ1-2
V gene: TRBV5-1
CDR3 protein: ASSLGNQGAGQNYGYT

D gene: NA
J gene: TRBJ1-3
V gene: TRBV25-1
CDR3 protein: ASSRGGAGNTIY

D gene: NA
J gene: TRBJ1-3
V gene: TRBV7-9
CDR3 protein: ASSPQGTSGNTIY

D gene: TRBD1
J gene: TRBJ2-1
V gene: TRBV6-5
CDR3 protein: ASRTGQGSGEQF

D gene: NA
J gene: TRBJ1-4
V gene: TRBV28
CDR3 protein: ASSMGSTLGEKLF

D gene: NA
J gene: TRBJ2-3
V gene: TRBV29-1
CDR3 protein: SARQGTDTQY

D gene: TRBD1
J gene: TRBJ1-2
V gene: TRBV7-8
CDR3 protein: ASSLRRPGQGYYGYT

D gene: NA
J gene: TRBJ1-2
V gene: TRBV2
CDR3 protein: ASSEAVVGGYGYT

D gene: TRBD1
J gene: TRBJ1-6
V gene: TRBV30
CDR3 protein: AWSALTGGNSPLH

D gene: TRBD1
J gene: TRBJ1-2
V gene: TRBV7-2
CDR3 protein: ASSSEPGTGNGYT

D gene: NA
J gene: TRBJ1-2
V gene: TRBV28
CDR3 protein: ASSLDSYGYT

D gene: NA
J gene: TRBJ1-5
V gene: TRBV19
CDR3 protein: ASSSINQPQH

D gene: NA
J gene: TRBJ2-6
V gene: TRBV5-1
CDR3 protein: ASSPGRAGANVLT

D gene: NA
J gene: TRBJ2-7
V gene: TRBV6-1
CDR3 protein: ASSGVGGSYEQY

D gene: TRBD2
J gene: TRBJ2-2
V gene: TRBV11-2
CDR3 protein: ASSPRLAGGSNTGELF

D gene: NA
J gene: TRBJ1-5
V gene: TRBV7-9
CDR3 protein: ASSLMGNQPQH

D gene: NA
J gene: TRBJ2-5
V gene: TRBV19
CDR3 protein: ASSITADQETQY

D gene: NA
J gene: TRBJ2-3
V gene: TRBV6-1
CDR3 protein: ASVGTGRADTQY

D gene: NA
J gene: TRBJ1-5
V gene: TRBV30
CDR3 protein: AFPSLLSNQPQH

D gene: TRBD1
J gene: TRBJ2-7
V gene: TRBV6-5
CDR3 protein: ASSPMGQGAHEQY

D gene: NA
J gene: TRBJ1-1
V gene: TRBV30
CDR3 protein: ACQGGGTEAF

D gene: NA
J gene: TRBJ1-3
V gene: TRBV7-9
CDR3 protein: ASRQSANTIY

D gene: NA
J gene: TRBJ1-2
V gene: TRBV5-1
CDR3 protein: ASSLQNHNYGYT

D gene: NA
J gene: TRBJ2-7
V gene: TRBV25-1
CDR3 protein: ASSVGQQGQTYEQY

D gene: NA
J gene: TRBJ2-7
V gene: TRBV27
CDR3 protein: ASSLAGANYEQY

D gene: NA
J gene: TRBJ2-7
V gene: TRBV10-3
CDR3 protein: AISEPTASSSYEQY

D gene: TRBD1
J gene: TRBJ1-3
V gene: TRBV9
CDR3 protein: ASSSTGSGNTIY

D gene: NA
J gene: TRBJ2-7
V gene: TRBV27
CDR3 protein: ASSLLDTMGEQY

D gene: NA
J gene: TRBJ2-7
V gene: TRBV27
CDR3 protein: ASSPTLDLTTYEQY

D gene: TRBD2
J gene: TRBJ2-1
V gene: TRBV7-2
CDR3 protein: ASSNRLAAYNEQF

D gene: TRBD2
J gene: TRBJ2-7
V gene: TRBV4-1
CDR3 protein: ASSQEGGSRDEQY

D gene: NA
J gene: TRBJ1-4
V gene: TRBV4-1
CDR3 protein: ASSQGTGGFNEKLF

D gene: NA
J gene: TRBJ1-5
V gene: TRBV2
CDR3 protein: ASRENSNQPQH

D gene: NA
J gene: TRBJ1-5
V gene: TRBV19
CDR3 protein: ASTGLRTNQPQH

D gene: NA
J gene: TRBJ2-4
V gene: TRBV6-5
CDR3 protein: ASSYSKAKNIQY

D gene: TRBD1
J gene: TRBJ2-5
V gene: TRBV6-1
CDR3 protein: ASSEEGTGIEY

D gene: NA
J gene: TRBJ2-1
V gene: TRBV28
CDR3 protein: ASSLSLEGEQF

D gene: NA
J gene: TRBJ1-3
V gene: TRBV7-8
CDR3 protein: ASSLGSVWGGSSGNTIY

D gene: NA
J gene: TRBJ1-4
V gene: TRBV4-2
CDR3 protein: ASSQGWQIEPLNEKLF

D gene: NA
J gene: TRBJ1-3
V gene: TRBV6-1
CDR3 protein: ASSDMGAGNTIY

D gene: TRBD1
J gene: TRBJ2-7
V gene: TRBV6-1
CDR3 protein: ASRTGQYEQY

D gene: TRBD2
J gene: TRBJ2-3
V gene: TRBV9
CDR3 protein: ASSVGSGTSADTQY

D gene: NA
J gene: TRBJ1-1
V gene: TRBV21-1
CDR3 protein: ASSKVWRLSDHNTEAF

D gene: NA
J gene: TRBJ2-7
V gene: TRBV5-1
CDR3 protein: ASSPDMAGIYYEQY

D gene: TRBD1
J gene: TRBJ2-3
V gene: TRBV28
CDR3 protein: ASSLGQGDYYDTQY

D gene: NA
J gene: TRBJ1-1
V gene: TRBV29-1
CDR3 protein: SVRGNTEAF

D gene: NA
J gene: TRBJ2-2
V gene: TRBV5-6
CDR3 protein: ASSLVGSEGTGELF

D gene: TRBD1
J gene: TRBJ1-1
V gene: TRBV5-5
CDR3 protein: ASSFTFGTVNTEAF

D gene: NA
J gene: TRBJ1-1
V gene: TRBV2
CDR3 protein: ASSLQGGGDTEAF

D gene: TRBD1
J gene: TRBJ1-5
V gene: TRBV10-3
CDR3 protein: AIGRGGTDYQPQH

D gene: NA
J gene: TRBJ2-2
V gene: TRBV27
CDR3 protein: ASSFKGGTGELF

D gene: TRBD2
J gene: TRBJ2-1
V gene: TRBV19
CDR3 protein: ASSPLAASSYNEQF